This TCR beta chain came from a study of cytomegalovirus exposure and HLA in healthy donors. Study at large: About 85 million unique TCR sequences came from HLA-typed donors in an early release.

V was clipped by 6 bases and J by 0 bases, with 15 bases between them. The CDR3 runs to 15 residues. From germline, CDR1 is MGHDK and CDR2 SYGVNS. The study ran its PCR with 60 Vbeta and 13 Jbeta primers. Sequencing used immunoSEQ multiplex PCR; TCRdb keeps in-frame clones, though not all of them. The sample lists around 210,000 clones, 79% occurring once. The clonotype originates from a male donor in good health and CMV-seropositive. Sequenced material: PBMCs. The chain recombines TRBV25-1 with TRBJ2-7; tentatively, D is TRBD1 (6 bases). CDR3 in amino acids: CASRAGQRGSYEQYF. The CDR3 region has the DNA TGTGCCAGCAGGGCCGGACAGCGCGGCTCCTACGAGCAGTACTTC.